Described below is a single T cell receptor (beta chain) sequence and its context. Its antigen is not identified. The sample comes from a study of graft-versus-host responses after intestinal transplantation. About the research overall: Recipients were given multivisceral, liver-intestinal, or isolated intestinal transplants. The whole recipient group had anti-thymocyte globulin induction followed by tacrolimus and steroids for two to three years. The study, taken as a whole, reports: Maximum circulating GvH clone levels tracked with early post-transplant HvG decreases. GvH clones were identified in recipient marrow, with some first appearing in ileum or blood.

Assay: immunoSEQ multiplex PCR; the TCRdb copy retains only in-frame clones and omits some. The sample contains about 130,000 clones, about 92% of which appear only once. This TCR came from a human donor who received an intestinal transplant. The specimen comprised unstimulated CD4+ T cells sorted from spleen or lymph node cells, sampled before intestinal transplant.

In DNA, the CDR3 is TGTGCCAGCAGCCTGAGACCACAAGAGCGGGGGGGCCGCGCAGATACGCAGTATTTT. It specifies CASSLRPQERGGRADTQYF. This chain links TRBV4-2 with TRBJ2-3, with TRBD2 identical over 10 bases. The germline V gene has CDR1 LGHNA and CDR2 YNFKEQ. The CDR3 runs 19 residues. With 4 bases clipped from V and 4 bases from J, the junction kept 17 bases outside the gene matches.